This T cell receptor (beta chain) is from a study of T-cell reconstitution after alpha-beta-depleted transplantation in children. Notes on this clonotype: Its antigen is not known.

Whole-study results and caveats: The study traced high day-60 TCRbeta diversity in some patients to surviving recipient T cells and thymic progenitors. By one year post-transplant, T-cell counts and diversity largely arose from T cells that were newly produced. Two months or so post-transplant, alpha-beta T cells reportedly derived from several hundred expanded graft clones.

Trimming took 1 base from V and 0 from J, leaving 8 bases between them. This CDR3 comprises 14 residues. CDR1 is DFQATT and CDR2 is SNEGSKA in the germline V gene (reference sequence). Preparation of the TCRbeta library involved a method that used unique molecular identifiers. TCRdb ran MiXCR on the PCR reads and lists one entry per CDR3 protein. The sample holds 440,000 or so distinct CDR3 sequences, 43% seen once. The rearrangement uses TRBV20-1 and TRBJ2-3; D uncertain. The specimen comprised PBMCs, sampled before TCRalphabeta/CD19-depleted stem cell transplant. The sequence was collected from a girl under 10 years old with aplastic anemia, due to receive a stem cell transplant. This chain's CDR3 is CSARVATSTDTQYF. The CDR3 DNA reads TGCAGTGCTAGAGTCGCCACCAGCACAGATACGCAGTATTTT.